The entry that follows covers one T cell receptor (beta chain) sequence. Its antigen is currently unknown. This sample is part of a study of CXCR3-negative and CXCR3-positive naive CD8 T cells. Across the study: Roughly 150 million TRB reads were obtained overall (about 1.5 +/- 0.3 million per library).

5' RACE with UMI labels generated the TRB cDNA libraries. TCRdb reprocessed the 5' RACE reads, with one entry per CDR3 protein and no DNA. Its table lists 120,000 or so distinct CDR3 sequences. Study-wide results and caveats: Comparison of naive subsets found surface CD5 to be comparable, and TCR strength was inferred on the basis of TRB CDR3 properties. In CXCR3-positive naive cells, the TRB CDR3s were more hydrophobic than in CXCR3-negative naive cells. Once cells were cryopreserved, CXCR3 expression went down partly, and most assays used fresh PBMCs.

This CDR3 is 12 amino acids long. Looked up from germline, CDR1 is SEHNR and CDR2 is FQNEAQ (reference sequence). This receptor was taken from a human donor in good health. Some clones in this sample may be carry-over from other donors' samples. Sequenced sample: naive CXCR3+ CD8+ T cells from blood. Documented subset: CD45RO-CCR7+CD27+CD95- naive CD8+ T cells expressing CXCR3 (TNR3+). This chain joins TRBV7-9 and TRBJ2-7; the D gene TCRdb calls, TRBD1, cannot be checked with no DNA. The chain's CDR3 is CASSIGPGEQYF.